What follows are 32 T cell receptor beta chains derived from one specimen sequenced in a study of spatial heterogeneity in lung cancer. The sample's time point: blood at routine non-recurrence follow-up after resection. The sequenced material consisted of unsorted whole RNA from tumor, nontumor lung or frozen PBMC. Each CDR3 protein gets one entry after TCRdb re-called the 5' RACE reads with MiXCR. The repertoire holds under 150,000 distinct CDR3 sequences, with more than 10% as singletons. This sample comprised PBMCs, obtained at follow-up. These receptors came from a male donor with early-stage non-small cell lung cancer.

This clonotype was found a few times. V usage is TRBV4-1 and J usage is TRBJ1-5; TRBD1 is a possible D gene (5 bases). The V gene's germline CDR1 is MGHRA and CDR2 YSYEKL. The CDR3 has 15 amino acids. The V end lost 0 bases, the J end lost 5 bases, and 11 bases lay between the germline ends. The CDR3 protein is CASSQDGAAHQPQHF. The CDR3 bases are TGCGCCAGCAGCCAAGATGGGGCAGCTCATCAGCCCCAGCATTTT.

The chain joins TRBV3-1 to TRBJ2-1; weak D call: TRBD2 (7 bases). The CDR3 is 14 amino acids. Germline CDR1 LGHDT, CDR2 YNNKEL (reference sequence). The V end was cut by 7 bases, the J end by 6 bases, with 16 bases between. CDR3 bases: TGTGCCAGCACCCCGGGGGGCGTTGGCAATGAGCAGTTCTTC. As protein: CASTPGGVGNEQFF.

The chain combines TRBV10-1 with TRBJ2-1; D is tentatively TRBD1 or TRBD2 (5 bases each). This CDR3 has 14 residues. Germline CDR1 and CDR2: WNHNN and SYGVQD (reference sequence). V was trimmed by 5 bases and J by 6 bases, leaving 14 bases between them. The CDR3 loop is CASSYPLGANEQFF. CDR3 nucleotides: TGCGCCAGCAGTTACCCCCTCGGGGCCAATGAGCAGTTCTTC.

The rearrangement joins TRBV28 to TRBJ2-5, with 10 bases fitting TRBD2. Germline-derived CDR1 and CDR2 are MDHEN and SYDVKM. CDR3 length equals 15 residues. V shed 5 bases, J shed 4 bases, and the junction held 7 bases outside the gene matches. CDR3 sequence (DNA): TGTGCCAGCAGTCCCGTAAGCGGGGGGGGAGAGACCCAGTACTTC. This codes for CASSPVSGGGETQYF.

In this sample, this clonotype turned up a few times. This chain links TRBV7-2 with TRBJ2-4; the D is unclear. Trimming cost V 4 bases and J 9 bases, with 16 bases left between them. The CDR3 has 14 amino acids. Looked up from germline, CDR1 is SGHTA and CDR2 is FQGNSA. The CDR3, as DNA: TGTGCCAGCAGCTCCGACTCGCGAGGCGGCATTCAGTACTTC. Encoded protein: CASSSDSRGGIQYF.

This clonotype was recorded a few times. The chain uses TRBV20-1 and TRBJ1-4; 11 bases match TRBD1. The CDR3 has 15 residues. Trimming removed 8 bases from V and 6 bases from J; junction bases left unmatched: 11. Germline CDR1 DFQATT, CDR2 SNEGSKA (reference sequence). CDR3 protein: CSPELSDRGHEKLFF. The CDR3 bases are TGCAGTCCAGAGTTGTCGGACAGGGGGCATGAAAAACTGTTTTTT.

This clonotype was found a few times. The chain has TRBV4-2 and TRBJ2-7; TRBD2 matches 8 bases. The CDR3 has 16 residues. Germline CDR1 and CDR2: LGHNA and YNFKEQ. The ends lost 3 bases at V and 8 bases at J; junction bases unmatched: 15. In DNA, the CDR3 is TGTGCCAGCAGCCAGGCGGGGGGACTAGGGACCGTGAAGCAGTACTTC. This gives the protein CASSQAGGLGTVKQYF.

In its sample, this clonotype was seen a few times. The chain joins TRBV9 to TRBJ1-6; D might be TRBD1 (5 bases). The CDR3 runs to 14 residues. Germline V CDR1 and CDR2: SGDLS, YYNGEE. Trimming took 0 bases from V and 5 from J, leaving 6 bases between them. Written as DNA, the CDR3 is TGTGCCAGCAGCGTAGTGGACAATAATTCACCCCTCCACTTT. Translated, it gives CASSVVDNNSPLHF. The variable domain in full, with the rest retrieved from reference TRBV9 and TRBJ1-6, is DSGVTQTPKHLITATGQRVTLRCSPRSGDLSVYWYQQSLDQGLQFLIQYYNGEERAKGNILERFSAQQFPDLHSELNLSSLELGDSALYFCASSVVDNNSPLHFGNGTRLTVT.

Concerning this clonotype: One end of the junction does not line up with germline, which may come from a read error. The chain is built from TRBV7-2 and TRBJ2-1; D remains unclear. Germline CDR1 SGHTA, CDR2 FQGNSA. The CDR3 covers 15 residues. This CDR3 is CASSFLKPLYNEQIF. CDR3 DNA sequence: TGTGCCAGCAGCTTTCTAAAGCCCCTGTACAATGAGCAGATCTTC. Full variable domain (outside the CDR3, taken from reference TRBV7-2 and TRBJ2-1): GAGVSQSPSNKVTEKGKDVELRCDPISGHTALYWYRQSLGQGLEFLIYFQGNSAPDKSGLPSDRFSAERTGGSVSTLTIQRTQQEDSAVYLCASSFLKPLYNEQIFGPGTRLTVL.

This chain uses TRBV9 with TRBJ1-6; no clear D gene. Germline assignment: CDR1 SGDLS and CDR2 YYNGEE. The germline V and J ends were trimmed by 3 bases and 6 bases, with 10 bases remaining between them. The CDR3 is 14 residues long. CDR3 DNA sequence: TGTGCCAGCAGCGCTGGATTTCTTAATTCACCCCTCCACTTT. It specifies CASSAGFLNSPLHF.

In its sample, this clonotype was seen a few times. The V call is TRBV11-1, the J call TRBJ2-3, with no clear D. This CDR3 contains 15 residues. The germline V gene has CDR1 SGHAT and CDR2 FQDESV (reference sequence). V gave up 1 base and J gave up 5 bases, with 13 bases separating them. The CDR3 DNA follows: TGTGCCAGCAGCTTAGGAGTACCACTCGGAGATACGCAGTATTTT. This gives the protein CASSLGVPLGDTQYF.

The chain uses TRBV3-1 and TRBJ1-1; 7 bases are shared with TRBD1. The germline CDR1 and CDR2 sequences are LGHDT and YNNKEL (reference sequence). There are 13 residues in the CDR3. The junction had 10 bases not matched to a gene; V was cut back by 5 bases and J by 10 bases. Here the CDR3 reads CASSSTRDSRAFF. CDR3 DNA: TGTGCCAGCAGCTCAACTCGGGACAGTAGAGCTTTCTTT.

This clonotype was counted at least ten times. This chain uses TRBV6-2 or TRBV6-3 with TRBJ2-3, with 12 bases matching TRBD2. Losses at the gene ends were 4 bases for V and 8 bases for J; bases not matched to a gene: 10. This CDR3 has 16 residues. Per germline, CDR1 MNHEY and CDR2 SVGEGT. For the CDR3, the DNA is TGTGCCAGCAGTTGGACTAGCGGGGACAACCAGGGTACGCAGTATTTT. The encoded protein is CASSWTSGDNQGTQYF.

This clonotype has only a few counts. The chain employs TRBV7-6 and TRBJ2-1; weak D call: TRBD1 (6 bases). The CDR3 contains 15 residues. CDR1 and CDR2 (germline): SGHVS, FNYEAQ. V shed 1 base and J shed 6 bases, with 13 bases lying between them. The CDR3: CASSLGPGTSNEQFF. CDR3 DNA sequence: TGTGCCAGCAGCTTAGGACCGGGGACAAGCAATGAGCAGTTCTTC.

The CDR3 DNA follows: TGTGCCAGCAGCTTCGCAGGGAGCTATGGCTACACCTTC. Amino acids: CASSFAGSYGYTF. V usage is TRBV5-4 and J usage is TRBJ1-2; possibly TRBD1 for D (5 bases). This CDR3 region has 13 residues. From germline, CDR1 is SGHNT and CDR2 YYREEE (reference sequence). V was trimmed by 2 bases and J by 4 bases, leaving 9 bases between them.

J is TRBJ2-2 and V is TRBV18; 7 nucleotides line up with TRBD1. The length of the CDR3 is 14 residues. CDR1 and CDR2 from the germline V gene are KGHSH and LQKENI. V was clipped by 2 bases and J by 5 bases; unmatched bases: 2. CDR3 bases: TGTGCCAGCTCACCATACAGGGGTACCGGGGAGCTGTTTTTT. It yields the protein CASSPYRGTGELFF.

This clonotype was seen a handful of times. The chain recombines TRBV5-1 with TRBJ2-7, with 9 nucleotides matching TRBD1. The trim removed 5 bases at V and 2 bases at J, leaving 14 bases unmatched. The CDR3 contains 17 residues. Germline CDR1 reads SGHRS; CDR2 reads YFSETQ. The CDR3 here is CASRPTLYRGLTYEQYF. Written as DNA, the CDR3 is TGCGCCAGCAGACCAACCCTCTACAGGGGGCTAACCTACGAGCAGTACTTC.

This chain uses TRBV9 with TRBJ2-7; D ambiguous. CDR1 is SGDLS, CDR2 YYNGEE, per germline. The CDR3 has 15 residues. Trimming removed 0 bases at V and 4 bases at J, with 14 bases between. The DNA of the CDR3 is TGTGCCAGCAGCGTAGCTACGGGCAACGGTTACGAGCAGTACTTC. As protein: CASSVATGNGYEQYF.

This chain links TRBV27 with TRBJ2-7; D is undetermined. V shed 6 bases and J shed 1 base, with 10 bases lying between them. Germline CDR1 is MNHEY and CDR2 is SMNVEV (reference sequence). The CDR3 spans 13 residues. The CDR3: CASSPTDSYEQYF. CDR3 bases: TGTGCCAGCAGCCCGACTGATTCCTACGAGCAGTACTTC.

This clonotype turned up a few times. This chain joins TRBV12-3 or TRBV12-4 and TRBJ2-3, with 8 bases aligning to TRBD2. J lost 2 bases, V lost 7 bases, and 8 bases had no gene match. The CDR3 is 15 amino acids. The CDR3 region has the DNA TGTGCCAGCAAAGTACTAGCGGATTCCACAGATACGCAGTATTTT. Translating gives CASKVLADSTDTQYF.

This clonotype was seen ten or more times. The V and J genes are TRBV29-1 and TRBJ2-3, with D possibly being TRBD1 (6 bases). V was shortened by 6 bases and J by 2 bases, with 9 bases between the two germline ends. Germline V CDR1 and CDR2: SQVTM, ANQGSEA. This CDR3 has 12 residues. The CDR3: CSVHRDTDTQYF. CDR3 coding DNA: TGCAGCGTGCACAGGGACACAGATACGCAGTATTTT.

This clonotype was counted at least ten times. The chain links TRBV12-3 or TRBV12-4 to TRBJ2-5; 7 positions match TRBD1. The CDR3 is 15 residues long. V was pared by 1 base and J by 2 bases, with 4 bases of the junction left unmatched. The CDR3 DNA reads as TGTGCCAGCAGTTTAGGGGACAGTGCTCAAGAGACCCAGTACTTC. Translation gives CASSLGDSAQETQYF.

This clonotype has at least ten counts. Written as DNA, the CDR3 is TGCAGTGCTAGAGATCGAGTCGGCGAGAACACCGGGGAGCTGTTTTTT. Its translation is CSARDRVGENTGELFF. V is TRBV20-1 and J is TRBJ2-2; no clear D. CDR3 length equals 16 residues. From germline, CDR1 is DFQATT and CDR2 SNEGSKA (reference sequence). V was trimmed by 0 bases and J by 1 base, leaving 12 bases between them.

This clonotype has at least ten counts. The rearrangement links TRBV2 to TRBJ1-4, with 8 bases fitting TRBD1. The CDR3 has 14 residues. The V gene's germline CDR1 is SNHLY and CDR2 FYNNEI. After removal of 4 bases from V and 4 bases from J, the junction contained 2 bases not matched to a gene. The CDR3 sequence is CASSVDRVNEKLFF. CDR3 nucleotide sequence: TGTGCCAGCAGTGTGGACAGGGTTAATGAAAAACTGTTTTTT.

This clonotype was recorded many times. CDR3 in amino acids: CASSTEGEQYF. The DNA for the CDR3 is TGTGCCAGCTCCACCGAAGGGGAGCAGTACTTC. The rearrangement links TRBV18 to TRBJ2-7; D not certain. CDR1 and CDR2 from the germline V gene are KGHSH and LQKENI. The V end was cut by 6 bases, the J end by 7 bases, with 10 bases between. The CDR3 is 11 amino acids.

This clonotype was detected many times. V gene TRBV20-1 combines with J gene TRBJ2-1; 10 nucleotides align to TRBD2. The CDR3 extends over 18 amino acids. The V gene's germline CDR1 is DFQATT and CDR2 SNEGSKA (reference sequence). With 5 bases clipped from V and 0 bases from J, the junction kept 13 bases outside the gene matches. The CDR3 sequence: CSAPKTGTSARSYNEQFF. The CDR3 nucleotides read TGCAGTGCTCCTAAGACCGGGACTAGCGCCCGCTCCTACAATGAGCAGTTCTTC.

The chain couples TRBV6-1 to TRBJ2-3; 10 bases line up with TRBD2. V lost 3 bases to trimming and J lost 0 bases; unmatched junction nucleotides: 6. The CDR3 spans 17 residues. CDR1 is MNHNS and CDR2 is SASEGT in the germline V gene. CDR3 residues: CASSESSGGASTDTQYF. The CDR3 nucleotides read TGTGCCAGCAGTGAGTCCAGCGGGGGGGCAAGCACAGATACGCAGTATTTT.

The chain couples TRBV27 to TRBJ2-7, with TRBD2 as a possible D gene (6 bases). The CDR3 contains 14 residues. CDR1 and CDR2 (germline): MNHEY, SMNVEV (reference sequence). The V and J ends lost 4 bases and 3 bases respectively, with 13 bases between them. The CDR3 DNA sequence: TGTGCCAGCAGTTCTCCGGGACTGGACTACGAGCAGTACTTC. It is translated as CASSSPGLDYEQYF.

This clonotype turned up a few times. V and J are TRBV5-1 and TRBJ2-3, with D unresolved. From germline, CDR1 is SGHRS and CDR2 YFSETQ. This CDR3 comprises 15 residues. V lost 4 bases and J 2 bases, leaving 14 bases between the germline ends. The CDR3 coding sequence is TGCGCCAGCAGCCTACCGGACGGCTCCACAGATACGCAGTATTTT. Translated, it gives CASSLPDGSTDTQYF.

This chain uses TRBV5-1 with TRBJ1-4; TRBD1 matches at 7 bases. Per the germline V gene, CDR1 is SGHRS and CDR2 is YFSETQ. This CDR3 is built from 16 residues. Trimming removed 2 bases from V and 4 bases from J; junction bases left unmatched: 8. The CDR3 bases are TGCGCCAGCAGCTTAGCAGGGACAGTTGATAATGAAAAACTGTTTTTT. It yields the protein CASSLAGTVDNEKLFF. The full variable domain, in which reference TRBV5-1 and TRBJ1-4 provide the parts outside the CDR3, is KAGVTQTPRYLIKTRGQQVTLSCSPISGHRSVSWYQQTPGQGLQFLFEYFSETQRNKGNFPGRFSGRQFSNSRSEMNVSTLELGDSALYLCASSLAGTVDNEKLFFGSGTQLSVL.

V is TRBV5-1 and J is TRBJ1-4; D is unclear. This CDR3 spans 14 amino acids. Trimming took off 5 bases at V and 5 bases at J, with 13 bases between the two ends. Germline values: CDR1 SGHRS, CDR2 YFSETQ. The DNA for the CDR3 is TGCGCCAGCAGGACGGGGAGGGCGAATGAAAAACTGTTTTTT. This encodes CASRTGRANEKLFF. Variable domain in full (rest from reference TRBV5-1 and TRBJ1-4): KAGVTQTPRYLIKTRGQQVTLSCSPISGHRSVSWYQQTPGQGLQFLFEYFSETQRNKGNFPGRFSGRQFSNSRSEMNVSTLELGDSALYLCASRTGRANEKLFFGSGTQLSVL.

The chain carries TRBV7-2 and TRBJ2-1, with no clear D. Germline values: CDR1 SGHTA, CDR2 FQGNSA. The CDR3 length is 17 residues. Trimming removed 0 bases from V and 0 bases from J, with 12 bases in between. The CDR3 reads CASSLAGRLSSYNEQFF. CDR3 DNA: TGTGCCAGCAGCTTAGCTGGTAGGTTAAGCTCCTACAATGAGCAGTTCTTC.